The sequence of this TCR beta chain was determined in a study of blood T cell repertoires in COVID-19. Original processing methods: Estimation of nucleated cell counts relied on the amplification of reference gene primers. Generated by immunoSEQ multiplex PCR, the TCRdb table keeps only in-frame clones and is missing some. V and J calls and clone size are those listed in that table; D and trimming were worked out from the DNA. The sample includes 55,000 to 70,000 clones, 80% to 85% seen only once; the top ten take 8.5% to 10%. Deletions cut 5 bases from V and 7 bases from J, with 15 bases between. The CDR3 extends over 15 amino acids. Germline assignment: CDR1 MNHNY and CDR2 SVGAGI (reference sequence).

The chain carries TRBV6-6 and TRBJ1-6, with D possibly matching TRBD1 (6 bases). This TCR derives from an elderly woman with acute or convalescent COVID-19. The sequenced sample consisted of peripheral blood. The CDR3 loop is CASSVRTAANSPLHF. The CDR3 region has the DNA TGTGCCAGCAGTGTACGGACAGCAGCCAATTCACCCCTCCACTTT.